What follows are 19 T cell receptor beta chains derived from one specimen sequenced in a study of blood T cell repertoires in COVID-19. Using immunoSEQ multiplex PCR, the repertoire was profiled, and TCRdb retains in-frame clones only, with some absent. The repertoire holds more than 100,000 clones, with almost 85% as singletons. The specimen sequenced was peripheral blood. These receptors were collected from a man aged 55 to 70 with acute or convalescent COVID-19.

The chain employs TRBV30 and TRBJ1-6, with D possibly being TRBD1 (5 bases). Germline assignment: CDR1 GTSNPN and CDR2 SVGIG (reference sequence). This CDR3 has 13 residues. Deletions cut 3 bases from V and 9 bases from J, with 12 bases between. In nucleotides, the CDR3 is TGTGCCTGGAGCGGACGGACAATTTCACCCCTCCACTTT. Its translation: CAWSGRTISPLHF.

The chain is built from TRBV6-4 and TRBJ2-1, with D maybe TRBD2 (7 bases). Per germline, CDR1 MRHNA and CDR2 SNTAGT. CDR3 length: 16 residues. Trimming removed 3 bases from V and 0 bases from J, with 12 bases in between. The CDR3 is CASSELRGASYNEQFF. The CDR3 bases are TGTGCCAGCAGTGAGCTCCGGGGGGCCTCCTACAATGAGCAGTTCTTC.

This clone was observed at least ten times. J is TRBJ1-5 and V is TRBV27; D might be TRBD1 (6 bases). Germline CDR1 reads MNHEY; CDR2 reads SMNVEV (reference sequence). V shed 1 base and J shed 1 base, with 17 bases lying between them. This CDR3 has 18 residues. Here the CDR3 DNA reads TGTGCCAGCAGTTTATTCTATGTGGGGGACATAAGCAATCAGCCCCAGCATTTT. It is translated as CASSLFYVGDISNQPQHF.

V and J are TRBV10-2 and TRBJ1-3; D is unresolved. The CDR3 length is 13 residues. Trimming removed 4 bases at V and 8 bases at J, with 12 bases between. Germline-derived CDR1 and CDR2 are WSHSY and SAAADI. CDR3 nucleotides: TGCGCCAGCAGTGGGACCTGGAGGGACACCATATATTTT. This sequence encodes CASSGTWRDTIYF.

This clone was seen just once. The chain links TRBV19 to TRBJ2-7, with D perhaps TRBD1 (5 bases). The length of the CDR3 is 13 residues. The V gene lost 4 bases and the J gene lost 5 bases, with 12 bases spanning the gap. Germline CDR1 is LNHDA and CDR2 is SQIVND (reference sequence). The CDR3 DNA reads TGTGCCAGTAGTACCCAGGGTTCCCACGAGCAGTACTTC. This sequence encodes CASSTQGSHEQYF. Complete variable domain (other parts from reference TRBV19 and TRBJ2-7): DGGITQSPKYLFRKEGQNVTLSCEQNLNHDAMYWYRQDPGQGLRLIYYSQIVNDFQKGDIAEGYSVSREKKESFPLTVTSAQKNPTAFYLCASSTQGSHEQYFGPGTRLTVT.

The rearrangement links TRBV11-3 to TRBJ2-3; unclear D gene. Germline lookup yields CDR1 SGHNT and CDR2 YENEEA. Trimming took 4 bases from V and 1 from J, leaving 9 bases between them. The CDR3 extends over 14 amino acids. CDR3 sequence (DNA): TGTGCCAGCAGCTCAACTCGGGGCACAGATACGCAGTATTTT. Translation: CASSSTRGTDTQYF.

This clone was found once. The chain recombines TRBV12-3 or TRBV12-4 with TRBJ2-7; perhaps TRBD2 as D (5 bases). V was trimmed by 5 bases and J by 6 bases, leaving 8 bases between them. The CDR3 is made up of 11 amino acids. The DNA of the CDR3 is TGTGCCAGCAGTCAAGGGAGCGAGCAGTACTTC. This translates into CASSQGSEQYF.

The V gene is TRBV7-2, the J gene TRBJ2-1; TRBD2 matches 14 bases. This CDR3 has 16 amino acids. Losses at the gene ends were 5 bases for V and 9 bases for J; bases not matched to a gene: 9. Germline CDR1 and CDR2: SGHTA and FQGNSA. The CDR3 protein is CASSPDSGLAGVEQFF. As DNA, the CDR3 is TGTGCCAGCAGCCCCGATTCGGGACTAGCGGGGGTTGAGCAGTTCTTC.

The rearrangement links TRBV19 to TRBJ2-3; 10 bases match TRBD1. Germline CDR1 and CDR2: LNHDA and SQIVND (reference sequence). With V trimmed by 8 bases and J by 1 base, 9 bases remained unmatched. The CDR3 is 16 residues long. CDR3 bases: TGTGCCAGTGGGCACGCCGGGACAGGGGGCACAGATACGCAGTATTTT. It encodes CASGHAGTGGTDTQYF.

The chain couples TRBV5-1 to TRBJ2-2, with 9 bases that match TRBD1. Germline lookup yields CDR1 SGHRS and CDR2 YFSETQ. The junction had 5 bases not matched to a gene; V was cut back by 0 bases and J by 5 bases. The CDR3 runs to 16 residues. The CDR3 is CASSLDDRGYTGELFF. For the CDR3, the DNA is TGCGCCAGCAGCTTGGATGACAGGGGGTATACCGGGGAGCTGTTTTTT.

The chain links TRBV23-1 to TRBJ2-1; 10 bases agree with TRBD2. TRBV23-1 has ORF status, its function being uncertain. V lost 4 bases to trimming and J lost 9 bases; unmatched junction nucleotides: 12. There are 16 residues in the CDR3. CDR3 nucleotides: TGCGCCAGCAGTCCTACCACTAGCGGGACAGGTACTGAGCAGTTCTTC. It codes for CASSPTTSGTGTEQFF.

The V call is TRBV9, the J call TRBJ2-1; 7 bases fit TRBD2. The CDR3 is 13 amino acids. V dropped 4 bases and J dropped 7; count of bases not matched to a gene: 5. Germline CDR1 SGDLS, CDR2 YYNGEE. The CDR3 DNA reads TGTGCCAGCAGCCTACGGGGGGAAAATGAGCAGTTCTTC. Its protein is CASSLRGENEQFF.

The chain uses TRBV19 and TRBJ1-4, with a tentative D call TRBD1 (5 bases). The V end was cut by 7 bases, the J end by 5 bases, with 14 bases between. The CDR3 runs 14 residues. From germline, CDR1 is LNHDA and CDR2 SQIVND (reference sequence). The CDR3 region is CASTSAGQNEKLFF. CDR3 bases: TGTGCCAGTACCTCCGCAGGGCAGAATGAAAAACTGTTTTTT.

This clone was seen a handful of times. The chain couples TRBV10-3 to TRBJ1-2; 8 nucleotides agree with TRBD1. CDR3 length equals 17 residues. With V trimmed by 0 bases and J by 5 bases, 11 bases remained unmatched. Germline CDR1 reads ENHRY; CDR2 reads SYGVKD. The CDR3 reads CAISESHLSQGAYGYTF. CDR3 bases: TGTGCCATCAGTGAGTCTCACCTCTCCCAGGGGGCTTATGGCTACACCTTC.

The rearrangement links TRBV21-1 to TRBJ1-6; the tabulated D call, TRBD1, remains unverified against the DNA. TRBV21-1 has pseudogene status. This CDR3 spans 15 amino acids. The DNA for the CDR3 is TGTGCCAGCAGCAACGCAGGGGGCTATAATTCACCCCTCCACTTT. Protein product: CASSNAGGYNSPLHF.

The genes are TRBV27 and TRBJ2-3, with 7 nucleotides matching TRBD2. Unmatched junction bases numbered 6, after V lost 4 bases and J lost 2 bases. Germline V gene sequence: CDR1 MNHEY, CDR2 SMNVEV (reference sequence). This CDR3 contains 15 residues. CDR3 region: CASSSPSGSTDTQYF. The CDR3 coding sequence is TGTGCCAGCAGTTCACCTAGCGGTTCCACAGATACGCAGTATTTT.

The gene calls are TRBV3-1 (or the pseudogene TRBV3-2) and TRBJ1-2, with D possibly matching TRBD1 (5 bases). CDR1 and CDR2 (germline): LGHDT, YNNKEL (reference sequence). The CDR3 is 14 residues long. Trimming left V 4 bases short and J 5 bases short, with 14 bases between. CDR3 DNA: TGTGCCAGCAGCCCAAGGGGAACACATTATGGCTACACCTTC. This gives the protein CASSPRGTHYGYTF.

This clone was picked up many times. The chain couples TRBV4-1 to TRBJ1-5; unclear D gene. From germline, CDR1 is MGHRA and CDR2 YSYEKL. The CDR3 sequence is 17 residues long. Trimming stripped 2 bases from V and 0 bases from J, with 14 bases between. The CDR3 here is CASSQTGGTASNQPQHF. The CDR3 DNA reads TGCGCCAGCAGCCAAACCGGAGGCACGGCTAGCAATCAGCCCCAGCATTTT.

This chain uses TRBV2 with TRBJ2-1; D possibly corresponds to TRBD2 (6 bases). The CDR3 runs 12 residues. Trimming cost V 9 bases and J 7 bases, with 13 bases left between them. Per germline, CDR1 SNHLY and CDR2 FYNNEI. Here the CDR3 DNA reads TGTGCCAGTACGGGGGAATCTAATGAGCAGTTCTTC. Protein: CASTGESNEQFF.